This T cell receptor beta chain was documented in a study of beta chain features in type 1 diabetes. Findings and caveats of the study: A pattern of fewer insertions and more deletions at VDJ junctions was seen in type 1 diabetes patients. Researchers caution that PCR might favor shorter templates, equally among patients and controls.

Since all of the isolated RNA was reverse transcribed, expressed TCRB transcripts were what got sequenced. Assay: immunoSEQ multiplex PCR; the TCRdb copy retains only in-frame clones and omits some. The sample has around 300,000 clones; 14% are singletons. From germline, CDR1 is KGHSH and CDR2 LQKENI. The CDR3 loop spans 15 amino acids. With V trimmed by 3 bases and J by 4 bases, 8 bases remained unmatched. The purity of all sorted populations exceeded 95%. About this clone itself: Its antigen is undetermined.

The receptor was derived from a young man in good health. The V call is TRBV18, the J call TRBJ1-2; 7 positions agree with TRBD1. Sequencing was carried out using central memory CD4+ T cells from blood. In nucleotides, the CDR3 is TGTGCCAGCTCACCTAATAGGGACAGCCTCTATGGCTACACCTTC. It codes for CASSPNRDSLYGYTF.